This section outlines one T cell receptor beta chain sequence together with its context. What it binds is unknown. PCR was performed using 60 Vbeta and 13 Jbeta primers. The repertoire was sequenced with immunoSEQ multiplex PCR; TCRdb's copy has only in-frame clones and lacks some. The sample lists approximately 170,000 clones, 70% to 80% occurring once. This sample is drawn from a study of cytomegalovirus exposure and HLA in healthy donors. The study, taken as a whole, reports: Generally TCR sequences proved uncommon, though certain public TCRs appeared in numerous donors.

From germline, CDR1 is WSHSY and CDR2 SAAADI. This CDR3 has 14 amino acids. The ends lost 5 bases at V and 7 bases at J; junction bases unmatched: 3. This chain joins TRBV10-2 and TRBJ1-6, with 9 nucleotides matching TRBD1. Sequencing was done on a sample of PBMCs. The source is a woman aged 50 to 65 in good health and CMV-seronegative. The CDR3 coding sequence is TGCGCCAGCAGTCCGGACAGGGGCAATTCACCCCTCCACTTT. Protein: CASSPDRGNSPLHF.